These T cell receptor beta chains were read from a single sample in a study of blood T cell repertoires in COVID-19. The table came from immunoSEQ multiplex PCR; TCRdb's copy has only in-frame clones and leaves some out. Found here are 160,000 or so clones, about four fifths of them singletons; the top ten hold approximately 10%. The specimen sequenced was peripheral blood. The receptors stem from a man aged 55 to 69 with active or convalescent COVID-19. Each CDR3 is given with its conserved first and last residue. D genes are given only for firm matches. Not every row has a clone size; where given, it reads once, few, many or a size class.

DNA: TGCGCCAGCAGCGAGCAGGTGAACACTGAAGCTTTCTTT
CDR3: CASSEQVNTEAFF
J: TRBJ1-1
V: TRBV10-2
D: -
size: -

DNA: TGTGCCAGCAGCCCCCCCATGACAACTAATCAGCCCCAGCATTTT
CDR3: CASSPPMTTNQPQHF
J: TRBJ1-5
V: TRBV7-2
D: -
size: -

DNA: TGTGCCAGCAGCTTCCGGCAGGGAAGTTCACCCCTCCACTTT
CDR3: CASSFRQGSSPLHF
J: TRBJ1-6
V: TRBV7-9
D: -
size: -

DNA: TGTGCCAGCAGCTTTGTTGGAAGCGGGGGGAGAGATACGCAGTATTTT
CDR3: CASSFVGSGGRDTQYF
J: TRBJ2-3
V: TRBV7-2
D: TRBD2
size: -

DNA: TGTGCCAGCAGCCAAGCCGCAGGGGTGGGAACTGAAGCTTTCTTT
CDR3: CASSQAAGVGTEAFF
J: TRBJ1-1
V: TRBV3-1/TRBV3-2
D: -
size: -

DNA: TGTGCCAGCAGCTTAGCGATGGAGGCAGGGGTAGCTTTCTTT
CDR3: CASSLAMEAGVAFF
J: TRBJ1-1
V: TRBV7-2
D: -
size: -

DNA: TGTGCCAGCAGCGGGGGGTCGGGAGAGTCCGGGGAGCTGTTTTTT
CDR3: CASSGGSGESGELFF
J: TRBJ2-2
V: TRBV3-1/TRBV3-2
D: -
size: -

DNA: TGCGCCAGCAGCGGACAGGAGAACACTGAAGCTTTCTTT
CDR3: CASSGQENTEAFF
J: TRBJ1-1
V: TRBV5-1
D: TRBD1
size: once

DNA: TGTGCCACCAGCAGGGGTGGGACAGCTTCACCCCTCCACTTT
CDR3: CATSRGGTASPLHF
J: TRBJ1-6
V: TRBV15
D: TRBD1
size: -

DNA: TGTGCTAGTGGTCCCACCTCCGGGACAGGGGGCCCTGAAGCTTTCTTT
CDR3: CASGPTSGTGGPEAFF
J: TRBJ1-1
V: TRBV12-5
D: TRBD1
size: -

DNA: TGTGCCAGCAGTTTATCGGAGAATTCACCCCTCCACTTT
CDR3: CASSLSENSPLHF
J: TRBJ1-6
V: TRBV27
D: -
size: -

DNA: TGCGCCAGCAGCTTGACGGGACTAGAGGGCGAGCAGTACTTC
CDR3: CASSLTGLEGEQYF
J: TRBJ2-7
V: TRBV5-1
D: TRBD2
size: -